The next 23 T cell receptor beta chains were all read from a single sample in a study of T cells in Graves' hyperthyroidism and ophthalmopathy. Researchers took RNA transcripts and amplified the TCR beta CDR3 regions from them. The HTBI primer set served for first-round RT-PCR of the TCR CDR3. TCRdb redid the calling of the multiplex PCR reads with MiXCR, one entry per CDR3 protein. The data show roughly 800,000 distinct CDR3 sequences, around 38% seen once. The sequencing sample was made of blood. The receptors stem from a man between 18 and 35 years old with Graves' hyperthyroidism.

For the CDR3, the DNA is TGTGCCAGCAGCGACCCAAAGATACAGGCACACCCCCACGACACTGAAGCTTTCTTT. Its translation: CASSDPKIQAHPHDTEAFF. The gene calls are TRBV7-2 and TRBJ1-1; D is possibly TRBD1 (5 bases). Trimming pared 5 bases from V and 3 bases from J, leaving 28 bases between. CDR3 length: 19 residues. CDR1 is SGHTA, CDR2 FQGNSA, per germline.

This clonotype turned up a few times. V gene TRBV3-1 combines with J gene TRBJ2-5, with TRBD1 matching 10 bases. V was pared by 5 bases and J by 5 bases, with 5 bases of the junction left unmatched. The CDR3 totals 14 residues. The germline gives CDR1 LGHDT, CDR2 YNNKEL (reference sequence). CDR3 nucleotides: TGTGCCAGCAGCGGGACAGGGGAAGAGGAGACCCAGTACTTC. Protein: CASSGTGEEETQYF.

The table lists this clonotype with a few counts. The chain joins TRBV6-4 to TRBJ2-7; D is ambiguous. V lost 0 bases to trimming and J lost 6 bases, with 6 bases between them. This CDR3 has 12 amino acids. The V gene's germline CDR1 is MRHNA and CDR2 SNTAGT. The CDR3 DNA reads TGTGCCAGCAGTGACTCCCTAGGCGAGCAGTACTTC. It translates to CASSDSLGEQYF.

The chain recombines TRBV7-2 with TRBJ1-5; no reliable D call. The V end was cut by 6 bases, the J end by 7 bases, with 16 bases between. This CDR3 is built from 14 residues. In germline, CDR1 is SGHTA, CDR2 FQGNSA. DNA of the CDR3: TGTGCCAGCAGTCAAGAAGGCAACGGGCAGCCCCAGCATTTT. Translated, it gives CASSQEGNGQPQHF. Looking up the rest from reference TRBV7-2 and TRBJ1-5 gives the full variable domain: GAGVSQSPSNKVTEKGKDVELRCDPISGHTALYWYRQSLGQGLEFLIYFQGNSAPDKSGLPSDRFSAERTGGSVSTLTIQRTQQEDSAVYLCASSQEGNGQPQHFGDGTRLSIL.

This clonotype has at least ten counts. In DNA form, the CDR3 reads TGTGCCAGCAGCATCGGGACTTACGAGCAGTACTTC. Translated: CASSIGTYEQYF. The chain uses TRBV7-8 and TRBJ2-7; the D gene is possibly TRBD2 (6 bases). CDR1 and CDR2 (germline): SGHVS, FQNEAQ. Trimming stripped 5 bases from V and 4 bases from J, with 9 bases between. There are 12 residues in the CDR3.

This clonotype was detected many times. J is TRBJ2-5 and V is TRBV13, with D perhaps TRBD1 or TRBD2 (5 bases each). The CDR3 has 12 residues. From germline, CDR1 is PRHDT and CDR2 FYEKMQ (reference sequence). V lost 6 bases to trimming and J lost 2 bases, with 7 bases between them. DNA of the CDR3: TGTGCCAGCAGGGGGGAGCAAGAGACCCAGTACTTC. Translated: CASRGEQETQYF. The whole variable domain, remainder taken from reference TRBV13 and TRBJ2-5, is AAGVIQSPRHLIKEKRETATLKCYPIPRHDTVYWYQQGPGQDPQFLISFYEKMQSDKGSIPDRFSAQQFSDYHSELNMSSLELGDSALYFCASRGEQETQYFGPGTRLLVL.

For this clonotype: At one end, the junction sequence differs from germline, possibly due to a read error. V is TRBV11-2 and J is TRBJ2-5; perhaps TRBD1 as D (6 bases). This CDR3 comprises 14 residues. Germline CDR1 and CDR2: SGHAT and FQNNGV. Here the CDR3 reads CASSLAGARQTQYF. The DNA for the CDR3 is TGTGCCAGCAGTTTAGCAGGGGCCCGGCAGACCCAGTACTTC.

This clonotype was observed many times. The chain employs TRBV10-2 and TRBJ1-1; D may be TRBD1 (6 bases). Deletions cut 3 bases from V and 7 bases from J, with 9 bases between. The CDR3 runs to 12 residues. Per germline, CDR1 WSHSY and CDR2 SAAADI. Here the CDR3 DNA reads TGCGCCAGCAGTGACCCAGGGGTTGAAGCTTTCTTT. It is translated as CASSDPGVEAFF.

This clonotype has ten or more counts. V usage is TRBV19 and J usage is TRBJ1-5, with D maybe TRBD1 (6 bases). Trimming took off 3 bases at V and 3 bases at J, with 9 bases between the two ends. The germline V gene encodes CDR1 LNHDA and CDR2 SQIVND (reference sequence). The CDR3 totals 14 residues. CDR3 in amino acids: CASSIDRPNQPQHF. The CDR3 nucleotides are TGTGCCAGTAGTATCGACAGGCCCAATCAGCCCCAGCATTTT. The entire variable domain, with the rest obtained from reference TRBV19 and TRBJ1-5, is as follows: DGGITQSPKYLFRKEGQNVTLSCEQNLNHDAMYWYRQDPGQGLRLIYYSQIVNDFQKGDIAEGYSVSREKKESFPLTVTSAQKNPTAFYLCASSIDRPNQPQHFGDGTRLSIL.

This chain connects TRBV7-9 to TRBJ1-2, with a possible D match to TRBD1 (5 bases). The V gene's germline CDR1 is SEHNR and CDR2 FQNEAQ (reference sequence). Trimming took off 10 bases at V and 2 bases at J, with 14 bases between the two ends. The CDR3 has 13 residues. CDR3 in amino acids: CAITKGQNYGYTF. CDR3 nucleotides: TGTGCCATTACGAAGGGGCAGAACTATGGCTACACCTTC.

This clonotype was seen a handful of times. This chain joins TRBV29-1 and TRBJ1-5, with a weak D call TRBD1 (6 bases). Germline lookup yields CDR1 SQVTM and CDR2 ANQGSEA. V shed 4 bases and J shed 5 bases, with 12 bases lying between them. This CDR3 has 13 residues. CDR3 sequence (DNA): TGCAGCGTTGCAGGGGCTAGGGATCAGCCCCAGCATTTT. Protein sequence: CSVAGARDQPQHF.

CDR3 region: CASSLEARPGPYEQYF. In nucleotides, the CDR3 is TGTGCCAGCAGCTTAGAAGCCCGACCGGGGCCCTACGAGCAGTACTTC. This chain connects TRBV7-9 to TRBJ2-7; D is tentatively TRBD1 or TRBD2 (5 bases each). This CDR3 is built from 16 residues. Trimming cost V 1 base and J 2 bases, with 15 bases left between them. The germline gives CDR1 SEHNR, CDR2 FQNEAQ (reference sequence).

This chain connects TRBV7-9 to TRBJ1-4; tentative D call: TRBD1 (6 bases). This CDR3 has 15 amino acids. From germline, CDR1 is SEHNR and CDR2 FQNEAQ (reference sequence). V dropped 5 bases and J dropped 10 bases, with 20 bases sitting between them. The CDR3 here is CASSQEGGAGLKLFF. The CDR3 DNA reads TGTGCCAGCAGCCAAGAGGGGGGAGCGGGGTTAAAACTGTTTTTT.

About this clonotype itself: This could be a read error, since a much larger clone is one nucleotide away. Here the CDR3 reads CAISLGDGGTQYF. CDR3 bases: TGTGCCATCAGCTTAGGGGACGGCGGGACCCAGTACTTC. The chain recombines TRBV7-9 with TRBJ2-5, with D possibly called TRBD1 or TRBD2 (5 bases each). The germline V gene has CDR1 SEHNR and CDR2 FQNEAQ (reference sequence). This CDR3 comprises 13 residues.

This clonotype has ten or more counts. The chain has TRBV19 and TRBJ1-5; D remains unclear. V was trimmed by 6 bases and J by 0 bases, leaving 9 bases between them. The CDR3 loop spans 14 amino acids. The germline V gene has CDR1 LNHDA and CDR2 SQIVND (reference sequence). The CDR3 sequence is CASRPIGSNQPQHF. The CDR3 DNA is TGTGCCAGTAGACCCATAGGTAGCAATCAGCCCCAGCATTTT.

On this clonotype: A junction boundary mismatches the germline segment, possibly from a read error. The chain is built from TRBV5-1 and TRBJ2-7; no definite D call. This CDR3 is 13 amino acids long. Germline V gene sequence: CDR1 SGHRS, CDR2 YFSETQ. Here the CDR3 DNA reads TGCGCCAGCACCTTGGGCGCTACCTACGAGCAGTACTTC. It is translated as CASTLGATYEQYF. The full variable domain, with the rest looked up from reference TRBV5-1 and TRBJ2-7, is KAGVTQTPRYLIKTRGQQVTLSCSPISGHRSVSWYQQTPGQGLQFLFEYFSETQRNKGNFPGRFSGRQFSNSRSEMNVSTLELGDSALYLCASTLGATYEQYFGPGTRLTVT.

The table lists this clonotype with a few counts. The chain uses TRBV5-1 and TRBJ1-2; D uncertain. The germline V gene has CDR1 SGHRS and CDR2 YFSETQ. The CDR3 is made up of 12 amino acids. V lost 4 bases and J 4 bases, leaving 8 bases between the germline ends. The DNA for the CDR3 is TGCGCCAGCAGCCCAGATATCTATGGCTACACCTTC. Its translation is CASSPDIYGYTF. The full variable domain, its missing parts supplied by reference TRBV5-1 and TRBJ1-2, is KAGVTQTPRYLIKTRGQQVTLSCSPISGHRSVSWYQQTPGQGLQFLFEYFSETQRNKGNFPGRFSGRQFSNSRSEMNVSTLELGDSALYLCASSPDIYGYTFGSGTRLTVV.

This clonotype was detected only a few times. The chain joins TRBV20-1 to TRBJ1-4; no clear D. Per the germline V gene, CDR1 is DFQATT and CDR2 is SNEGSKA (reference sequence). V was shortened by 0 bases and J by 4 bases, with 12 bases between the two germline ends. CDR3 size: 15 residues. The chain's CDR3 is CSARDPRGGNEKLFF. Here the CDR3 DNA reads TGCAGTGCTAGAGATCCCCGTGGTGGTAATGAAAAACTGTTTTTT.

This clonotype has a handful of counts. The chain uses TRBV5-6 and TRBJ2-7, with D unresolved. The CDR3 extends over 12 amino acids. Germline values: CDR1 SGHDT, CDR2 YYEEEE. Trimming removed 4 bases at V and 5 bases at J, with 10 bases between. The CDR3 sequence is CASSGPPNEQYF. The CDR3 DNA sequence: TGTGCCAGCAGCGGGCCACCCAACGAGCAGTACTTC.

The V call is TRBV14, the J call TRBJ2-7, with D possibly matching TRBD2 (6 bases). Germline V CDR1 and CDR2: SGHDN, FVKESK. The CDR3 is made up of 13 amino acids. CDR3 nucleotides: TGTGCTAGAGCCCCCGGGAGACCTTACGAGCAGTACTTC. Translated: CARAPGRPYEQYF.

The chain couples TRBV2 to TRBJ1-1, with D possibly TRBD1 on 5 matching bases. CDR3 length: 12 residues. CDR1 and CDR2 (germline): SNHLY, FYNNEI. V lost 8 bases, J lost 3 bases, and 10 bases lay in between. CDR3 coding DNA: TGTGCCAGCTGGGGGGTTGACACTGAAGCTTTCTTT. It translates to CASWGVDTEAFF. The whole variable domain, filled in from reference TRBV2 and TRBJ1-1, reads EPEVTQTPSHQVTQMGQEVILRCVPISNHLYFYWYRQILGQKVEFLVSFYNNEISEKSEIFDDQFSVERPDGSNFTLKIRSTKLEDSAMYFCASWGVDTEAFFGQGTRLTVV.

The CDR3 region has the DNA TGTGCCAGCAGCAAAGGGACCGGATACGAGCAGTACTTC. It yields the protein CASSKGTGYEQYF. The V and J genes are TRBV11-3 and TRBJ2-7; D may be TRBD1 or TRBD2 (5 bases each). The germline CDR1 and CDR2 sequences are SGHNT and YENEEA. The CDR3 spans 13 residues. V was cut by 5 bases and J by 4 bases, with 12 bases left in between.

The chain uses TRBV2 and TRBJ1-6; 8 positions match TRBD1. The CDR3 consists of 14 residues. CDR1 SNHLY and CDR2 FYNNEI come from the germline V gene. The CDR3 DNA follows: TGTGCTCAGCCGCAGGGGGCCCTTAATTCACCCCTCCACTTT. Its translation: CAQPQGALNSPLHF.